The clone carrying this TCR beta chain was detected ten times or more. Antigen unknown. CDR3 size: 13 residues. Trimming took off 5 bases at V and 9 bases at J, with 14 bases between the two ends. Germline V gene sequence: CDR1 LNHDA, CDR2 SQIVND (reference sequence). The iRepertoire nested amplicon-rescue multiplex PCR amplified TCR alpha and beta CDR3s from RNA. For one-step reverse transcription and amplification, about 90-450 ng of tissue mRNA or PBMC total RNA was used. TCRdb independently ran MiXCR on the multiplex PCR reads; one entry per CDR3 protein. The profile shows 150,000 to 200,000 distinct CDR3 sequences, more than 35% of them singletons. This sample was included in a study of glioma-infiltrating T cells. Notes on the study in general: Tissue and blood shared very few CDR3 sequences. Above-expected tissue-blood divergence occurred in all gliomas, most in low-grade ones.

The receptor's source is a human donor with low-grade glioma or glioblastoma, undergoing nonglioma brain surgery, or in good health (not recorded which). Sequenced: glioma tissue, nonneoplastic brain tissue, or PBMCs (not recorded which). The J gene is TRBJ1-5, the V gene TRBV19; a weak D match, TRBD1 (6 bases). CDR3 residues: CASSRDTGGPQHF. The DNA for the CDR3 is TGTGCCAGTAGTCGGGACACCGGCGGGCCCCAGCATTTT.